This T cell receptor beta chain was recovered during a study of chemoradiotherapy in HPV16-positive cancers. Overall study context: A couple of HPV16-positive patients' cells yielded candidate HPV-specific clones and common motifs.

TCRdb keeps only in-frame clones here, not all; method: immunoSEQ multiplex PCR. Of more than 30,000 clones detected, roughly nine tenths appear once; the ten largest clones hold 3.1%. Per the germline V gene, CDR1 is SGHTA and CDR2 is FQGNSA. This CDR3 has 12 amino acids. Deletions cut 0 bases from V and 7 bases from J, with 6 bases between. The sequence came from a human donor with HPV-associated anogenital cancer. The chain joins TRBV7-2 to TRBJ1-2, with D unresolved. Sequenced here: blood, sampled from a patient who underwent chemoradiotherapy. DNA of the CDR3: TGTGCCAGCAGCTTAGCCCCCGGTGGCTACACCTTC. This sequence encodes CASSLAPGGYTF.